This entry lists 7 T cell receptor beta chains sequenced from one sample in a study of human T cells and chemical hapten exposure. Described time point: patch test 2, 6 weeks after DPC sensitization. The treatment here: therapeutic diphenylcyclopropenone sensitization with weekly scalp DPC. Using its own MiXCR run on the RACE reads, TCRdb lists one record per CDR3 protein. This sample carries tens of thousands of distinct CDR3 sequences, under 11% of them seen once, and the ten largest clones take 4% to 5.5%. The starting material was whole blood, obtained in connection with sensitization to the hapten diphenylcyclopropenone (DPC). These receptors originate from a woman aged 45-65 years with alopecia areata. Some clones in this sample may be carry-over from other donors' samples.

This chain links TRBV4-2 with TRBJ2-1; 8 bases fit TRBD2. Germline-derived CDR1 and CDR2 are LGHNA and YNFKEQ. J gave up 2 bases and V 1 base, and 10 bases lay outside the gene matches. The CDR3 totals 18 residues. The CDR3 bases are TGTGCCAGCAGCCAAGCCCACGGACTAGCAAGACCCTACAATGAGCAGTTCTTC. Residues: CASSQAHGLARPYNEQFF.

This clonotype was seen at least ten times. The chain combines TRBV4-3 with TRBJ2-7; 10 nucleotides match TRBD2. V shed 0 bases and J 4 bases; nucleotides not matched to a gene: 3. The germline gives CDR1 LGHNA, CDR2 YSLEER. CDR3 length: 15 residues. This chain's CDR3 is CASSQDLAGVYEQYF. CDR3 coding DNA: TGCGCCAGCAGCCAAGATCTAGCGGGGGTTTACGAGCAGTACTTC.

The V and J genes are TRBV11-2 and TRBJ2-3; D not resolved. Germline CDR1 SGHAT, CDR2 FQNNGV. Between the trimmed V and J ends, which lost 1 base and 8 bases, there was a span of 16 bases. The CDR3 is 15 residues long. This chain's CDR3 is CASSLVPLSSSTQYF. The CDR3 DNA follows: TGTGCCAGCAGCTTAGTCCCCCTATCTAGTAGTACGCAGTATTTT. The full variable domain, completed using reference TRBV11-2 and TRBJ2-3, is EAGVAQSPRYKIIEKRQSVAFWCNPISGHATLYWYQQILGQGPKLLIQFQNNGVVDDSQLPKDRFSAERLKGVDSTLKIQPAKLEDSAVYLCASSLVPLSSSTQYFGPGTRLTVL.

The sample holds many counts of this clonotype. V and J are TRBV7-9 and TRBJ1-6; D gene unclear. The V and J ends lost 8 bases and 6 bases respectively, with 11 bases between them. Germline assignment: CDR1 SEHNR and CDR2 FQNEAQ (reference sequence). The CDR3 is made up of 13 amino acids. The CDR3 is CASGVPSNSPLHF. CDR3 sequence (DNA): TGTGCCAGCGGAGTGCCTAGTAATTCACCCCTCCACTTT.

This clonotype was recorded at least ten times. This chain connects TRBV11-2 to TRBJ2-1, with 8 bases aligning to TRBD2. Germline CDR1 is SGHAT and CDR2 is FQNNGV. V was clipped by 5 bases and J by 7 bases; unmatched bases: 19. The CDR3 is 18 amino acids. The DNA of the CDR3 is TGTGCCAGCAGCCTTAACCCCCGGTTGGGACTAGTTGGGAATGAGCAGTTCTTC. The encoded protein is CASSLNPRLGLVGNEQFF.

This clonotype was seen ten or more times. This sequence joins TRBV6-1 and TRBJ2-7; D unclear. V was cut by 2 bases and J by 2 bases, with 16 bases left in between. The CDR3 has 16 residues. Germline V lookup: CDR1 MNHNS, CDR2 SASEGT. CDR3 sequence (DNA): TGTGCCAGCAGTGAATTACCTCCTTCCACCCCCTACGAGCAGTACTTC. This sequence encodes CASSELPPSTPYEQYF.

In this sample, this clonotype turned up a few times. The genes are TRBV5-4 and TRBJ2-2; TRBD2 matches at 13 bases. This CDR3 is built from 18 residues. The germline CDR1 and CDR2 sequences are SGHNT and YYREEE (reference sequence). V was clipped by 3 bases and J by 4 bases; unmatched bases: 9. CDR3 protein: CASSSGLAGVKGTGELFF. Written as DNA, the CDR3 is TGTGCCAGCAGCTCTGGACTAGCGGGAGTGAAAGGCACCGGGGAGCTGTTTTTT.